The next 2 T cell receptor beta chains were all read from a single sample in a study of blood T cells in healthy people across ages. Then a second PCR, running about 6 to 12 cycles, was carried out with a sample-barcoded 5' primer and a J-beta primer mix. In TCRdb, the 5' RACE reads were re-called with MiXCR into one record per CDR3 protein. Here the sample spans some 1.5 million distinct CDR3 sequences, 28% being singletons. The specimen sequenced was blood. The receptors come from a woman in her thirties in good health.

J is TRBJ2-3 and V is TRBV4-2, with 11 bases identical to TRBD2. The germline V gene has CDR1 LGHNA and CDR2 YNFKEQ. The trim removed 0 bases at V and 5 bases at J, leaving 7 bases unmatched. The CDR3 contains 17 residues. This CDR3 is CASSQELTSGGRDTQYF. Here the CDR3 DNA reads TGTGCCAGCAGCCAAGAGTTAACTAGCGGGGGTAGAGATACGCAGTATTTT.

This clonotype appeared many times. This sequence joins TRBV20-1 and TRBJ2-5; TRBD2 matches 8 bases. This CDR3 contains 15 residues. Per the germline V gene, CDR1 is DFQATT and CDR2 is SNEGSKA (reference sequence). V lost 5 bases and J lost 2; bases outside the gene matches: 10. Here the CDR3 reads CSAPTAGDVQETQYF. CDR3 bases: TGCAGTGCTCCCACAGCGGGGGACGTACAAGAGACCCAGTACTTC.